This T cell receptor beta chain came from a study of blood T cell repertoires in COVID-19. Measured with immunoSEQ multiplex PCR; TCRdb has only the in-frame clones, and not every one. The data show under 200,000 clones, 75% to 90% seen once. A note on this clone: A junction end diverges from the germline sequence, so it may reflect a read error.

This CDR3 has 14 residues. Per the germline V gene, CDR1 is MNHEY and CDR2 is SMNVEV (reference sequence). This sequence was found in a woman between 55 and 75 years old with acute or convalescent COVID-19. The gene calls are TRBV27 and TRBJ2-1; possibly TRBD2 for D (5 bases). Sequencing was done on a sample of peripheral blood. The CDR3 spells CASSFGSSHNEQFF. In DNA form, the CDR3 reads TGTGCCAGCAGTTTTGGGAGCTCCCACAATGAGCAGTTCTTC.